This entry describes one T cell receptor beta chain. Its target is unknown. This record belongs to a study of cytomegalovirus exposure and HLA in healthy donors. Study results and limitations: TCR beta V- and J-gene trimming, according to a later analysis, was linked to a missense DCLRE1C variant.

It was with 60 Vbeta and 13 Jbeta primers that the PCR ran. Assay used: immunoSEQ multiplex PCR; TCRdb lists only in-frame clones, some missing. This sample has over 200,000 clones, with approximately 68% found just once. The CDR3 length is 14 residues. Germline CDR1 and CDR2: SGHRS and YFSETQ. J lost 7 bases, V lost 0 bases, and 4 bases had no gene match. What was sequenced was PBMCs. J is TRBJ2-1 and V is TRBV5-1; TRBD1 matches 7 bases. This receptor was taken from a woman in her thirties in good health and CMV-seronegative. The CDR3 DNA reads TGCGCCAGCAGCTTGGAGAGCAGGGGGAATGAGCAGTTCTTC. This sequence encodes CASSLESRGNEQFF.